Presented here are 15 T cell receptor beta chains from one specimen sequenced in a study of blood T cells in healthy people across ages. The authors ran a second PCR of roughly 6 to 12 cycles using a sample-barcoded 5' primer and a J-beta primer mix. TCRdb re-called the 5' RACE reads through MiXCR, storing one row per CDR3 protein. In the table there are about 1.8 million distinct CDR3 sequences, around half of which are singletons. Sequences were obtained from blood. The receptors were gathered from a middle-aged woman in good health.

The chain uses TRBV6-5 and TRBJ2-1; possibly TRBD2 for D (6 bases). Germline CDR1 and CDR2: MNHEY and SVGAGI. The CDR3 has 14 residues. Trimming cost V 3 bases and J 6 bases, with 12 bases left between them. CDR3 protein: CASSYAGKSNEQFF. The CDR3 coding sequence is TGTGCCAGCAGTTATGCGGGGAAGAGCAATGAGCAGTTCTTC.

The chain links TRBV13 to TRBJ1-2, with D perhaps matching TRBD1 (5 bases). The V end was cut by 0 bases, the J end by 8 bases, with 13 bases between. In germline, CDR1 is PRHDT, CDR2 FYEKMQ (reference sequence). The length of the CDR3 is 14 residues. CDR3 in DNA: TGTGCCAGCAGCTTAGGTTCAGGGTATCGGGGCTACACCTTC. This gives the protein CASSLGSGYRGYTF.

The V gene is TRBV4-3, the J gene TRBJ2-3, with 12 bases matching TRBD2. CDR1 and CDR2 (germline): LGHNA, YSLEER. The CDR3 is made up of 19 amino acids. Unmatched junction bases numbered 15, after V lost 4 bases and J lost 4 bases. CDR3 sequence (DNA): TGCGCCAGCAGCCCCGGTCTAGCGGGAGGGCCCGGATTCGCAGATACGCAGTATTTT. Translation: CASSPGLAGGPGFADTQYF.

This clonotype was observed once. The J gene is TRBJ2-2, the V gene TRBV7-2; possible D gene TRBD1, 5 bases. CDR1 and CDR2 from the germline V gene are SGHTA and FQGNSA. V dropped 3 bases and J dropped 0 bases, with 8 bases sitting between them. This CDR3 comprises 15 residues. The CDR3 region is CASSFGHANTGELFF. CDR3 sequence (DNA): TGTGCCAGCAGCTTCGGACACGCGAACACCGGGGAGCTGTTTTTT.

This clonotype was seen a few times. CDR3 sequence reads: CASRLQGDRLYGYTF. The CDR3 bases are TGTGCCAGCAGATTACAGGGGGATCGGCTATATGGCTACACCTTC. The chain recombines TRBV12-3 or TRBV12-4 with TRBJ1-2, with 8 bases lining up with TRBD1. The CDR3 sequence is 15 residues long. The V segment lost 6 bases and the J segment 5 bases; nucleotides outside the gene matches: 11.

The genes are TRBV24-1 and TRBJ2-3; TRBD1 matches at 9 bases. From germline, CDR1 is KGHDR and CDR2 SFDVKD. V was pared by 6 bases and J by 4 bases, with 10 bases of the junction left unmatched. The CDR3 has 16 residues. CDR3 nucleotides: TGTGCCACCAGTACTGTAAGACAGGGGGTCGCAGATACGCAGTATTTT. As protein: CATSTVRQGVADTQYF.

The chain recombines TRBV11-1 with TRBJ2-5; 9 bases map to TRBD1. The ends lost 0 bases at V and 3 bases at J; junction bases unmatched: 8. Germline V gene lookup returns CDR1 SGHAT and CDR2 FQDESV (reference sequence). This CDR3 region has 17 residues. The CDR3 coding sequence is TGTGCCAGCAGCTTAGCAGCTCTAGGACAGGGGAAAGAGACCCAGTACTTC. Protein: CASSLAALGQGKETQYF.

This clonotype was counted only a few times. The gene calls are TRBV11-2 and TRBJ2-1, with D hard to call. With 4 bases removed from V and 10 bases from J, the gap between germline ends came to 8 bases. CDR1 is SGHAT, CDR2 FQNNGV, per germline. This CDR3 has 11 amino acids. Here the CDR3 reads CASSSRPEQFF. The CDR3, as DNA: TGTGCCAGCAGCTCCAGGCCAGAGCAGTTCTTC.

The chain recombines TRBV7-2 with TRBJ1-2, with a possible D match to TRBD1 (5 bases). The CDR3 loop spans 16 amino acids. Between the trimmed V and J ends, which lost 5 bases and 6 bases, there was a span of 22 bases. Germline CDR1 SGHTA, CDR2 FQGNSA. As DNA, the CDR3 is TGTGCCAGCAGCCCTAGCCCCCTCGGGGGAGTCAATGGCTACACCTTC. It encodes CASSPSPLGGVNGYTF.

This clonotype has a handful of counts. The chain carries TRBV12-3 or TRBV12-4 and TRBJ2-3, with 7 bases that match TRBD2. J lost 0 bases, V lost 10 bases, and 7 bases had no gene match. The CDR3 length is 14 residues. The CDR3 nucleotides are TGTGCCACCCGACTAGCCCTAAGCACAGATACGCAGTATTTT. Its protein product is CATRLALSTDTQYF.

The gene calls are TRBV10-3 and TRBJ1-5; a weak D match, TRBD1 (5 bases). Germline CDR1 reads ENHRY; CDR2 reads SYGVKD. The V end was cut by 8 bases, the J end by 7 bases, with 18 bases between. This CDR3 contains 14 residues. The DNA of the CDR3 is TGTGCCATCTCCCCTGGGGGGATGGGGCAGCCCCAGCATTTT. It encodes CAISPGGMGQPQHF.

CDR3 sequence reads: CASSLWNRELYGYTF. CDR3 DNA sequence: TGTGCCAGCAGCTTGTGGAACAGGGAATTGTATGGCTACACCTTC. V gene TRBV5-6 combines with J gene TRBJ1-2; possible D gene TRBD1, 6 bases. In germline, CDR1 is SGHDT, CDR2 YYEEEE. V shed 1 base and J shed 5 bases, with 15 bases lying between them. The CDR3 spans 15 residues.

J is TRBJ2-6 and V is TRBV28; D assignment may be TRBD1 or TRBD2 (6 bases each). The CDR3 extends over 17 amino acids. V was cut by 6 bases and J by 3 bases, with 18 bases left in between. Per germline, CDR1 MDHEN and CDR2 SYDVKM. CDR3 coding DNA: TGTGCCAGCAGCCTTCATCCGGGGGCGGATGGGGCCAACGTCCTGACTTTC. Protein: CASSLHPGADGANVLTF.

This clonotype was counted only a few times. V usage is TRBV13 and J usage is TRBJ1-2; the match to TRBD1 covers 11 bases. Germline trimming cut 4 bases from V and 2 bases from J; bases unmatched to any gene: 9. Germline V lookup: CDR1 PRHDT, CDR2 FYEKMQ (reference sequence). There are 17 residues in the CDR3. Written as DNA, the CDR3 is TGTGCCAGCAGCTCCGGGACAGGGGGGGCGATAAACTATGGCTACACCTTC. Protein: CASSSGTGGAINYGYTF.

As to this clonotype: An end of the junction differs from the germline gene, which may be a read error. This chain links TRBV5-1 with TRBJ1-2; 7 bases are a match to TRBD1. The CDR3 is 16 residues long. Germline V lookup: CDR1 SGHRS, CDR2 YFSETQ. The CDR3 spells CANSLAAGGRDYGYTF. CDR3 bases: TGCGCCAACAGCTTGGCGGCAGGGGGTCGTGACTATGGCTACACCTTC.